This TCR beta chain was identified in a study of blood T cell repertoires in COVID-19. Whole-study context: Sites across the United States, Italy and Spain contributed samples from acute and convalescent COVID-19.

Germline loops: CDR1 SGHRS, CDR2 YFSETQ. The CDR3 covers 14 residues. Trimming left V 5 bases short and J 1 base short, with 12 bases between. Enrollment of patients from Seattle took place during active infection, with longitudinal follow-up. This clone was found once. The data were produced by immunoSEQ multiplex PCR, yet TCRdb's version contains in-frame clones alone and is incomplete. The sample includes 65,000 to 95,000 clones, 91% of them seen just once. The chain carries TRBV5-1 and TRBJ1-2, with D tentatively TRBD1 (6 bases). Sequencing was performed on peripheral blood. The TCR sequence derives from a man in his fifties with COVID-19, enrolled during active disease. The CDR3 bases are TGCGCCAGCAGTCCCGCACAGGGTAACTATGGCTACACCTTC. Amino acid sequence: CASSPAQGNYGYTF.